One sample yielded the 6 T cell receptor beta chains listed below, sequenced in a study of response to subunit inactivated influenza vaccine (dated by TCRdb to 2017 to 2018). Libraries were made using RT-PCR. Instrument used: Illumina HiSeq 2500. The raw public reads went through TCRdb reprocessing: fastp at Q25, MiXCR clone calling, in-frame beta chains kept. Rows merge per CDR3 protein into single entries with the most common DNA and genes. For this sample the table gives approximately 500,000 distinct CDR3 sequences, of which 10% to 15% were detected only once. The ten largest account for roughly 14% of the sample. The sample's time point, from its label and the paper: approximately 45 days after influenza vaccine administration. The specimen was PBMCs from blood, collected around seven weeks after vaccination. These TCRs come from a man in his forties or fifties who received an inactivated influenza vaccine. Donor details come from another sample of the same person, matched by shared clones.

J is TRBJ1-5 and V is TRBV12-3 or TRBV12-4; D uncertain. Between the trimmed V and J ends, which lost 3 bases and 9 bases, there was a span of 15 bases. This CDR3 region has 14 residues. The CDR3 protein is CASSFSAAKGPQHF. The DNA of the CDR3 is TGTGCCAGCAGTTTTTCGGCGGCGAAAGGGCCCCAGCATTTT.

This clonotype was counted at least ten times. This chain connects TRBV7-2 to TRBJ2-5, with D possibly being TRBD1 (5 bases). The germline V and J ends were trimmed by 5 bases and 0 bases, with 10 bases remaining between them. The CDR3 spans 14 residues. From germline, CDR1 is SGHTA and CDR2 FQGNSA. The CDR3 DNA reads TGTGCCAGCAGCCCCGCAGGGAACCAAGAGACCCAGTACTTC. Translation gives CASSPAGNQETQYF.

The rearrangement uses TRBV11-2 and TRBJ2-4, with D possibly being TRBD1 (5 bases). V lost 4 bases and J 4 bases, leaving 20 bases between the germline ends. The CDR3 loop spans 17 amino acids. CDR1 is SGHAT and CDR2 is FQNNGV in the germline V gene. The CDR3 bases are TGTGCCAGCAGCTCGGTGTCAGGGCCCTTCAAAAAAAACATTCAGTACTTC. Its translation is CASSSVSGPFKKNIQYF.

This clonotype was recorded many times. The V call is TRBV7-2, the J call TRBJ2-7; possible D gene TRBD2, 6 bases. Germline CDR1 and CDR2: SGHTA and FQGNSA. This CDR3 is 13 amino acids long. Trimming pared 4 bases from V and 4 bases from J, leaving 11 bases between. The CDR3 bases are TGTGCCAGCAGCTACCGGGAGAGGTACGAGCAGTACTTC. It is translated as CASSYRERYEQYF.

Comment on this clonotype: A read error may produce the germline difference seen at one junction end. The rearrangement links TRBV2 to TRBJ2-1, with 15 nucleotides matching TRBD2. Germline V lookup: CDR1 SNHLY, CDR2 FYNNEI. The CDR3 contains 19 residues. The CDR3 here is CTSCTLGLAGGQPYNEQFF. The CDR3 region has the DNA TGTACCAGCTGCACCCTAGGACTAGCGGGAGGGCAACCCTACAATGAGCAGTTCTTC. Full variable domain (outside the CDR3, taken from reference TRBV2 and TRBJ2-1): EPEVTQTPSHQVTQMGQEVILRCVPISNHLYFYWYRQILGQKVEFLVSFYNNEISEKSEIFDDQFSVERPDGSNFTLKIRSTKLEDSAMYFCTSCTLGLAGGQPYNEQFFGPGTRLTVL.

This clonotype showed up many times. J is TRBJ2-7 and V is TRBV5-6; 8 bases map to TRBD2. The CDR3 extends over 14 amino acids. With V trimmed by 4 bases and J by 4 bases, 7 bases remained unmatched. Germline-derived CDR1 and CDR2 are SGHDT and YYEEEE. The CDR3 coding sequence is TGTGCCAGCAGCCTAGCGGGTCAGCCGTACGAGCAGTACTTC. As protein: CASSLAGQPYEQYF.